This T cell receptor beta chain was profiled in a study of blood T cell repertoires in COVID-19 (TCRdb year 2020). For the wider study: Samples covering the acute and convalescent phases of COVID-19 were provided by collaborators in the United States, Italy and Spain. The samples were drawn from two sources: the first 160 participants of the ongoing ImmuneRACE study, and 1,254 subjects contributed by 6 global collaborators. The material from the prospective study consisted of cDNA or gDNA derived from T cells, B-cell-depleted T cells, or PBMCs. Subjects who had been exposed to COVID-19, were actively infected with it, or had recovered from it provided the deeply sampled blood TCRbeta repertoires that made up the dataset. Sample metadata almost always included a de-identified subject ID, COVID-19 status, age in years and sex. The repertoires were released in a freely available public database intended as a resource for research on the immune response to SARS-CoV-2. Where HLA class I and class II types were available, the types were taken from metadata supplied by the sample provider, not from assay-based typing.

Reading from cysteine to phenylalanine, the CDR3 counts 15 amino acids. CDR3 DNA is the only sequence kept; it has 45 bases, read in frame from the first base. From a lookup of the germline V gene, CDR1 and CDR2 are MDHEN and SYDVKM. Trimming removed 10 bases from V and 0 bases from J, leaving 13 bases between the germline ends. The collaborating institutions used their own protocols to collect whole blood in K2EDTA tubes. For TCRbeta analysis, collaborators shipped samples in one of three forms: frozen whole blood, isolated PBMCs, or DNA extracted from either of those sample types. The full study reports these points: The amount of clinical and demographic metadata varied by source and participant and was provided uncurated.

In regard to this clone: The antigen it binds to is not known. Qualities for individual bases were not recorded, and no much larger clone is one base off.

TCRbeta CDR3 regions were amplified from genomic DNA by means of the immunoSEQ Assay, a bias-controlled multiplex PCR. On the study's bioinformatics: Nucleated cell counts per sample were estimated from amplification of reference gene primers within the assay. Sequence reads were collapsed and filtered to measure the absolute abundance of every unique TCRbeta CDR3 rearrangement. For each sample, productive Simpson clonality was calculated as the square root of Simpson's diversity index across productive rearrangements. TCRdb holds this immuneACCESS table with in-frame rearrangements only. Some clones are missing; in checked studies, unresolved V genes explain under half, and the rest has no known cause. That table furnishes V, J and clone size, whereas the DNA furnished D and trimming. The sample contains some 34,000 clones, 75% to 90% of them found a single time. Of the sample, approximately 7% falls within the top ten clones.

This receptor was obtained from a human donor in a cohort sampled during active COVID-19. The sequence links TRBV28 to TRBJ2-6; TRBD2 is a weak D gene call, 6 bases matching. Sequencing was done on a sample of peripheral blood. The DNA sequence is TGTGCCATAGAGCGGGCCTCCTCTGGGGCCAACGTCCTGACTTTC. This translates into CAIERASSGANVLTF.